These 28 T cell receptor beta chains originate from one sample sequenced in a study of cytomegalovirus exposure and HLA in healthy donors. The PCR used 60 Vbeta and 13 Jbeta primers. TCRdb's table, derived via immunoSEQ multiplex PCR, lists solely in-frame clones and lacks some. The table records about 100,000 clones, around 80% of them present only once. Sequencing input: PBMCs. The receptors derive from a female donor in good health and CMV-seropositive.

V gene TRBV4-1 combines with J gene TRBJ2-7; the match to TRBD2 covers 9 bases. Germline values: CDR1 MGHRA, CDR2 YSYEKL. The CDR3 is made up of 18 amino acids. V lost 0 bases to trimming and J lost 4 bases; unmatched junction nucleotides: 13. CDR3 residues: CASSQDSTAGGRVYEQYF. The CDR3 DNA follows: TGCGCCAGCAGCCAAGATTCCACGGCGGGCGGGAGGGTGTACGAGCAGTACTTC.

This rearrangement joins TRBV13 to TRBJ2-5; no clear D gene. The ends were cut back, 4 bases at V and 0 bases at J, with 6 bases in the middle. The CDR3 sequence is 13 residues long. Germline values: CDR1 PRHDT, CDR2 FYEKMQ (reference sequence). The CDR3 loop reads CASSSLYQETQYF. CDR3 nucleotide sequence: TGTGCCAGCAGCTCATTGTACCAAGAGACCCAGTACTTC.

The V gene is TRBV30, the J gene TRBJ2-2, with TRBD1 matching over 7 bases. The CDR3 is 15 residues long. Germline trimming cut 4 bases from V and 0 bases from J; bases unmatched to any gene: 5. Germline V gene lookup returns CDR1 GTSNPN and CDR2 SVGIG (reference sequence). The CDR3 reads CAWTAGTANTGELFF. The CDR3 DNA is TGTGCCTGGACGGCCGGGACAGCGAACACCGGGGAGCTGTTTTTT.

V is TRBV5-4 and J is TRBJ2-7, with 7 bases aligning to TRBD1. V was pared by 4 bases and J by 0 bases, with 13 bases of the junction left unmatched. The germline CDR1 and CDR2 sequences are SGHNT and YYREEE (reference sequence). The length of the CDR3 is 17 residues. The CDR3 sequence is CASSPYKRTGSSYEQYF. CDR3 DNA: TGTGCCAGCAGCCCATACAAGAGGACAGGAAGCTCCTACGAGCAGTACTTC.

The chain uses TRBV5-1 and TRBJ2-7, with TRBD1 identical over 7 bases. Germline CDR1 and CDR2: SGHRS and YFSETQ. The CDR3 spans 15 residues. V dropped 4 bases and J dropped 4; count of bases not matched to a gene: 11. DNA of the CDR3: TGCGCCAGCAGCCCCGGGCAGGGGGTTGGGTACGAGCAGTACTTC. It encodes CASSPGQGVGYEQYF.

V gene TRBV21-1 combines with J gene TRBJ2-7; the table's D call, TRBD1, was not checked against the DNA. TRBV21-1 is a pseudogene. CDR3 length: 15 amino acids. CDR3 in DNA: TGTGCCAGCAGCAATTGTGACAGGGATTCCTACGAGCAGTACTTC. It is translated as CASSNCDRDSYEQYF.

The CDR3 sequence: CASSEFWRGECEQFF. CDR3 in DNA: TGCGCCAGCAGTGAGTTTTGGCGGGGAGAGTGTGAGCAGTTCTTC. The chain uses TRBV10-1 and TRBJ2-1; TRBD2 might be the D (6 bases). The CDR3 has 15 amino acids. The germline V gene has CDR1 WNHNN and CDR2 SYGVQD (reference sequence). V shed 1 base and J shed 9 bases, with 16 bases lying between them.

This rearrangement joins TRBV6-5 to TRBJ2-1; perhaps TRBD2 as D (7 bases). Per germline, CDR1 MNHEY and CDR2 SVGAGI. Trimming left V 1 base short and J 8 bases short, with 18 bases between. This CDR3 has 16 amino acids. CDR3 in DNA: TGTGCCAGCAGTTACTTGAAGCAGGGGAGGGTTGATGAGCAGTTCTTC. This sequence encodes CASSYLKQGRVDEQFF.

This clone showed up just a few times. This chain links TRBV19 with TRBJ2-7, with D maybe TRBD2 (6 bases). Germline values: CDR1 LNHDA, CDR2 SQIVND (reference sequence). The V gene lost 11 bases and the J gene lost 1 base, with 15 bases spanning the gap. The CDR3 has 13 residues. The CDR3 sequence: CAGGPGGSYEQYF. The CDR3 bases are TGTGCCGGAGGCCCCGGAGGGTCCTACGAGCAGTACTTC. The full variable domain, in which reference TRBV19 and TRBJ2-7 provide the parts outside the CDR3, is DGGITQSPKYLFRKEGQNVTLSCEQNLNHDAMYWYRQDPGQGLRLIYYSQIVNDFQKGDIAEGYSVSREKKESFPLTVTSAQKNPTAFYLCAGGPGGSYEQYFGPGTRLTVT.

This clone was recorded only once. V usage is TRBV7-8 and J usage is TRBJ2-4; D is possibly TRBD1 (7 bases). From germline, CDR1 is SGHVS and CDR2 FQNEAQ. The CDR3 extends over 19 amino acids. V lost 3 bases to trimming and J lost 0 bases, with 21 bases between them. CDR3: CASSFQGGGRTLAKNIQYF. CDR3 nucleotides: TGTGCCAGCAGCTTTCAAGGAGGGGGCAGGACCTTAGCCAAAAACATTCAGTACTTC.

V gene TRBV19 combines with J gene TRBJ1-2, with D perhaps matching TRBD1 (6 bases). The germline V and J ends were trimmed by 9 bases and 8 bases, with 19 bases remaining between them. The CDR3 consists of 13 residues. CDR1 and CDR2 (germline): LNHDA, SQIVND (reference sequence). CDR3 protein: CASLGPRGSGYTF. In DNA form, the CDR3 reads TGTGCCAGCCTGGGGCCCAGGGGATCGGGCTACACCTTC.

V usage is TRBV15 and J usage is TRBJ1-1; TRBD1 matches at 7 bases. The germline CDR1 and CDR2 sequences are LNHNV and YYDKDF (reference sequence). Trimming at V came to 4 bases and at J to 4 bases, leaving 6 bases not matched to a gene. The CDR3 covers 14 residues. The CDR3 reads CATSKGAGGTEAFF. CDR3 DNA: TGTGCCACCAGCAAGGGAGCAGGGGGCACTGAAGCTTTCTTT. The whole variable domain, remainder taken from reference TRBV15 and TRBJ1-1, is DAMVIQNPRYQVTQFGKPVTLSCSQTLNHNVMYWYQQKSSQAPKLLFHYYDKDFNNEADTPDNFQSRRPNTSFCFLDIRSPGLGDTAMYLCATSKGAGGTEAFFGQGTRLTVV.

This clone has just a few counts. The CDR3 nucleotides read TGTGCCAGTAGTTCCCACAGGGGTGGCACTGAAGCTTTCTTT. This translates into CASSSHRGGTEAFF. This chain joins TRBV19 and TRBJ1-1; TRBD1 agrees at 7 bases. The CDR3 extends over 14 amino acids. The germline V gene has CDR1 LNHDA and CDR2 SQIVND (reference sequence). V shed 5 bases and J 4 bases; nucleotides not matched to a gene: 7.

The CDR3 reads CASSYDRSYGYTF. In DNA, the CDR3 is TGCGCCAGCAGCTACGACAGGTCCTATGGCTACACCTTC. The chain uses TRBV10-1 and TRBJ1-2; perhaps TRBD1 as D (6 bases). Between the trimmed V and J ends, which lost 6 bases and 4 bases, there was a span of 12 bases. This CDR3 has 13 amino acids. Germline CDR1 WNHNN, CDR2 SYGVQD (reference sequence).

This clone was found a few times. The chain employs TRBV4-2 and TRBJ2-2, with D perhaps TRBD2 (6 bases). Germline CDR1 LGHNA, CDR2 YNFKEQ. Trimming cost V 0 bases and J 3 bases, with 17 bases left between them. The CDR3 is made up of 18 amino acids. CDR3 sequence (DNA): TGTGCCAGCAGCCAAGATTGGAGGGAGGACTGGGACACCGGGGAGCTGTTTTTT. This sequence encodes CASSQDWREDWDTGELFF.

J is TRBJ2-3 and V is TRBV9; 7 positions match TRBD2. CDR1 is SGDLS and CDR2 is YYNGEE in the germline V gene. This CDR3 has 17 amino acids. J gave up 2 bases and V 0 bases, and 9 bases lay outside the gene matches. The CDR3 DNA follows: TGTGCCAGCAGCGTAGACCCACCGGGACTAACCACAGATACGCAGTATTTT. As protein: CASSVDPPGLTTDTQYF.

The chain combines TRBV7-9 with TRBJ1-4; a possible D gene is TRBD1 (5 bases). V was pared by 5 bases and J by 6 bases, with 16 bases between. This CDR3 is 15 amino acids long. The germline V gene has CDR1 SEHNR and CDR2 FQNEAQ (reference sequence). The CDR3 loop is CASSGGGGGYEKLFF. CDR3 DNA sequence: TGTGCCAGCAGCGGAGGCGGCGGGGGTTATGAAAAACTGTTTTTT. Supplemented by reference TRBV7-9 and TRBJ1-4, the full variable domain reads DTGVSQNPRHKITKRGQNVTFRCDPISEHNRLYWYRQTLGQGPEFLTYFQNEAQLEKSRLLSDRFSAERPKGSFSTLEIQRTEQGDSAMYLCASSGGGGGYEKLFFGSGTQLSVL.

The V and J genes are TRBV19 and TRBJ1-2, with 8 bases aligning to TRBD1. CDR1 LNHDA and CDR2 SQIVND come from the germline V gene (reference sequence). Germline trimming cut 5 bases from V and 6 bases from J; bases unmatched to any gene: 8. The CDR3 sequence is 14 residues long. The CDR3 sequence: CASSPDRGRDGYTF. In nucleotides, the CDR3 is TGTGCCAGTAGTCCAGACAGGGGCAGAGATGGCTACACCTTC.

The chain has TRBV19 and TRBJ1-6, with a weak D call TRBD1 (5 bases). The CDR3 length is 13 residues. CDR1 and CDR2 from the germline V gene are LNHDA and SQIVND (reference sequence). Trimming took 5 bases from V and 9 from J, leaving 11 bases between them. CDR3 loop: CASSARRGSPLHF. The CDR3 coding sequence is TGTGCCAGTAGTGCCCGGAGGGGTTCACCCCTCCACTTT.

The chain joins TRBV9 to TRBJ1-1; D not certain. The CDR3 is made up of 16 amino acids. Germline CDR1 reads SGDLS; CDR2 reads YYNGEE. Between the trimmed V and J ends, which lost 4 bases and 3 bases, there was a span of 19 bases. CDR3 coding DNA: TGTGCCAGCAGCCCCTCGGGGAGGGTGAGAGACACTGAAGCTTTCTTT. Amino acids: CASSPSGRVRDTEAFF.

This clone was recorded only once. The chain carries TRBV6-1 and TRBJ2-1; 9 positions agree with TRBD2. Germline V gene lookup returns CDR1 MNHNS and CDR2 SASEGT. The CDR3 has 13 amino acids. V shed 8 bases and J 7 bases; nucleotides not matched to a gene: 6. CDR3 DNA sequence: TGTGCCAGCTGTAGCGGGAGATGGAATGAGCAGTTCTTC. It codes for CASCSGRWNEQFF.

This rearrangement joins TRBV6-1 to TRBJ2-7; 8 bases fit TRBD1. Germline V lookup: CDR1 MNHNS, CDR2 SASEGT. The trim removed 6 bases at V and 4 bases at J, leaving 11 bases unmatched. The CDR3 totals 15 residues. In DNA form, the CDR3 reads TGTGCCAGCAGGTTCATACCAGGGGGCGATTACGAGCAGTACTTC. Translated, it gives CASRFIPGGDYEQYF.

The chain recombines TRBV18 with TRBJ1-5; 12 positions agree with TRBD1. The germline CDR1 and CDR2 sequences are KGHSH and LQKENI. This CDR3 comprises 17 residues. V shed 5 bases and J 0 bases; nucleotides not matched to a gene: 5. CDR3 coding DNA: TGTGCCAGCTCAGGGACAGGGGGCCCTTATAGCAATCAGCCCCAGCATTTT. Protein product: CASSGTGGPYSNQPQHF.

The V call is TRBV4-1, the J call TRBJ1-4, with D uncertain. V lost 5 bases, J lost 10 bases, and 14 bases lay in between. Germline CDR1 reads MGHRA; CDR2 reads YSYEKL. The CDR3 runs 13 residues. The CDR3 here is CASSDGREGKLFF. CDR3 DNA: TGCGCCAGCAGCGATGGGCGGGAGGGAAAACTGTTTTTT.

This clone has just one count. The genes are TRBV21-1 and TRBJ2-7; the table calls TRBD1, which could not be checked here. TRBV21-1 is designated a pseudogene. The CDR3 contains 15 residues. The CDR3 sequence is CASSLRGLGSYEQYF. The CDR3, as DNA: TGTGCCAGCAGCCTCAGGGGGCTCGGGTCCTACGAGCAGTACTTC.

The chain has TRBV6-5 and TRBJ2-2, with TRBD1 matching 9 bases. CDR1 is MNHEY and CDR2 is SVGAGI in the germline V gene. CDR3 length: 15 amino acids. The V segment lost 6 bases and the J segment 5 bases; nucleotides outside the gene matches: 7. CDR3 region: CASRAWDRETGELFF. The CDR3 region has the DNA TGTGCCAGCAGGGCATGGGACAGGGAAACCGGGGAGCTGTTTTTT.

The table lists this clone with a few counts. The chain couples TRBV29-1 to TRBJ2-1, with 10 bases that match TRBD1. This CDR3 contains 15 residues. Germline V CDR1 and CDR2: SQVTM, ANQGSEA. J was trimmed by 5 bases and V by 7 bases; bases with no gene match: 11. The CDR3 DNA reads as TGCAGCGGCGGGACAGGGGCGACTAGCCACAATGAGCAGTTCTTC. Amino acid sequence: CSGGTGATSHNEQFF.

The chain combines TRBV28 with TRBJ1-2; the D gene is possibly TRBD1 (5 bases). V was shortened by 8 bases and J by 4 bases, with 11 bases between the two germline ends. Germline V gives CDR1 MDHEN, CDR2 SYDVKM. The CDR3 length is 12 residues. The CDR3 DNA reads TGTGCCAGCCGCGGGACCCTCTATGGCTACACCTTC. Encoded protein: CASRGTLYGYTF.